The 5 T cell receptor beta chains in this list originate from one sample, sequenced in a study of blood T cells in healthy people across ages. A J-beta primer mix and a sample-barcoded 5' primer were used in a second PCR of roughly 7 to 12 cycles. TCRdb fed the 5' RACE reads into MiXCR, producing one record per CDR3 protein. There are more than 800,000 distinct CDR3 sequences in the sample; 45% occur only once, and around 18% lies in the top ten. What was sequenced was blood. The receptor source for this set is a woman in her fifties or sixties in good health.

V is TRBV4-1 and J is TRBJ1-2; unclear D gene. This CDR3 is 15 amino acids long. Looked up from germline, CDR1 is MGHRA and CDR2 is YSYEKL. V lost 3 bases and J lost 3, with 14 bases in between. CDR3 protein: CASSQVGLGHYGYTF. The CDR3 DNA follows: TGCGCCAGCAGCCAGGTCGGGCTGGGCCACTATGGCTACACCTTC.

The chain couples TRBV6-1 to TRBJ2-3, with D maybe TRBD2 (5 bases). This CDR3 has 18 residues. Looked up from germline, CDR1 is MNHNS and CDR2 is SASEGT. V gave up 5 bases and J gave up 1 base, with 22 bases separating them. The CDR3 sequence: CASSKLAPGIRRTDTQYF. The CDR3 region has the DNA TGTGCCAGCAGTAAATTGGCCCCGGGGATACGGCGCACAGATACGCAGTATTTT.

CDR3 loop: CASSVPSGNQETQYF. The CDR3 region has the DNA TGTGCCAGCAGTGTCCCTAGCGGGAACCAAGAGACCCAGTACTTC. V is TRBV28 and J is TRBJ2-5; the match to TRBD2 covers 9 bases. Germline CDR1 and CDR2: MDHEN and SYDVKM. There are 15 residues in the CDR3. Unmatched junction bases numbered 4, after V lost 5 bases and J lost 0 bases.

This chain joins TRBV27 and TRBJ2-7; TRBD1 agrees at 7 bases. The junction had 7 bases not matched to a gene; V was cut back by 6 bases and J by 2 bases. CDR1 and CDR2 from the germline V gene are MNHEY and SMNVEV (reference sequence). There are 14 residues in the CDR3. DNA for the CDR3: TGTGCCAGCAGGGCCCGGGACAGAACCTACGAGCAGTACTTC. Protein sequence: CASRARDRTYEQYF.

V usage is TRBV6-5 and J usage is TRBJ2-3; D might be TRBD1 (6 bases). CDR3 length equals 17 residues. Germline V CDR1 and CDR2: MNHEY, SVGAGI. V shed 2 bases and J shed 0 bases, with 15 bases lying between them. The CDR3 region is CASSYPRTGFSTDTQYF. The DNA of the CDR3 is TGTGCCAGCAGTTACCCAAGAACAGGGTTCAGCACAGATACGCAGTATTTT.